The entry below describes one T cell receptor beta chain. The entry originates in a study of control samples from healthy donors and cancer patients. The CDR3 runs to 15 residues. In germline, CDR1 is SGDLS, CDR2 YYNGEE. V trimming: 0 bases; J trimming: 5 bases; junction bases outside the gene matches: 4. The assay was immunoSEQ multiplex PCR, and TCRdb's table has in-frame clones only and misses some. The repertoire holds around 94,000 clones, with more than 85% as singletons. The material sequenced was blood. The source of this sequence is a woman aged 50 to 60 in good health. V is TRBV9 and J is TRBJ1-4; 7 bases fit TRBD1. This chain's CDR3 is CASSVGAGGNEKLFF. The CDR3 bases are TGTGCCAGCAGCGTAGGCGCAGGGGGGAATGAAAAACTGTTTTTT.